This T cell receptor (beta chain) came from a study of T cell responses to AZD1222 COVID-19 vaccine. Study at large: Second-dose intervals near 4 or 12 weeks were combined.

Clones were read by immunoSEQ multiplex PCR, and TCRdb kept only the in-frame ones, dropping some. The sample comprises 150,000 to 200,000 clones, 88% of which are singletons, and more than 5% rests with the top ten. The CDR3 runs to 18 residues. Trimming took 4 bases from V and 4 from J; bases not matched to a gene: 16. CDR1 is MNHEY, CDR2 SMNVEV, per germline (reference sequence). Findings and caveats of the study: Two doses of AZD1222 preceded a rise in Spike-specific TCR breadth and depth.

For this clone: Its cognate antigen is unknown.

The rearrangement uses TRBV27 and TRBJ1-2, with TRBD1 matching over 9 bases. This material consisted of peripheral blood, taken on day 0 of AZD1222 vaccination. This TCR was sampled from an adult in good health. The CDR3, as DNA: TGTGCCAGCAGTTCCATCTCCCCCCCCGGGACAGGGCCCTATGGCTACACCTTC. Protein: CASSSISPPGTGPYGYTF.